Listed here are 17 T cell receptor beta chains from one sample, sequenced in a study of T cells expressing NK-cell markers. TCRdb reanalyzed the 5' RACE reads, giving one entry per CDR3 protein sequence and no DNA. This listing includes fewer than 400,000 distinct CDR3 sequences. Sequencing used blood T cells: a sorted CD56 or NKG2C T cell subset, CD4+ or CD8+ T cells, or bulk PBMC T cells (not recorded which). These receptors were taken from a woman aged 45-59 years in good health.

This chain links TRBV7-2 with TRBJ2-7; there is no DNA to check the TCRdb D call of TRBD2. The CDR3 has 15 amino acids. Germline lookup yields CDR1 SGHTA and CDR2 FQGNSA. Here the CDR3 reads CASSLKTSGRNEQYF.

The chain uses TRBV7-9 and TRBJ2-6; TCRdb names TRBD1, which stays unverified in the absence of DNA. The CDR3 length is 19 residues. Germline loops: CDR1 SEHNR, CDR2 FQNEAQ (reference sequence). CDR3 amino acids: CASSLDQGRGHSGANVLTF.

V is TRBV10-3 and J is TRBJ2-2; the D gene TCRdb calls, TRBD1, cannot be checked with no DNA. There are 18 residues in the CDR3. Looked up from germline, CDR1 is ENHRY and CDR2 is SYGVKD. This CDR3 reads CAIRGPPGREINTGELFF.

V is TRBV11-2 and J is TRBJ2-3; TCRdb lists TRBD1, though no DNA is available to test this call. The CDR3 is made up of 15 amino acids. Per germline, CDR1 SGHAT and CDR2 FQNNGV. The CDR3 sequence: CASSFLQGSTDTQYF.

This chain links TRBV30 with TRBJ1-6. Per germline, CDR1 GTSNPN and CDR2 SVGIG (reference sequence). The CDR3 runs 14 residues. CDR3 residues: CAWSVQRGFSPLHF.

The chain uses TRBV20-1 and TRBJ2-5; the D call from TCRdb, TRBD1, cannot be confirmed without DNA. The CDR3 sequence is 11 residues long. CDR1 and CDR2 from the germline V gene are DFQATT and SNEGSKA (reference sequence). Here the CDR3 reads CSAPGVETQYF.

V is TRBV29-1 and J is TRBJ2-7; without DNA, the TCRdb call of TRBD1 cannot be checked. CDR3 length: 13 residues. The germline V gene has CDR1 SQVTM and CDR2 ANQGSEA. The CDR3 is CSVRGRLRGEQYF.

The gene calls are TRBV12-3 or TRBV12-4 and TRBJ2-5; TCRdb selects TRBD1, and the lack of DNA leaves this call unchecked. This CDR3 is 13 amino acids long. CDR3 protein: CASSLSGTETQYF.

This chain joins TRBV5-1 and TRBJ2-5; absent DNA, TCRdb's TRBD2 call cannot be checked. This CDR3 spans 15 amino acids. CDR1 is SGHRS and CDR2 is YFSETQ in the germline V gene. The CDR3 spells CASSLEPPARETQYF.

This chain uses TRBV29-1 with TRBJ1-2; TCRdb indicates TRBD1, and absent DNA this call remains unverified. Germline CDR1 and CDR2: SQVTM and ANQGSEA. This CDR3 spans 11 amino acids. CDR3 sequence: CSVDRGYGYTF.

CDR3 region: CASSLELAPPSSTKNIQYF. V usage is TRBV11-3 and J usage is TRBJ2-4; checking the TCRdb D call of TRBD1 is not possible without DNA. The CDR3 is made up of 19 amino acids. The germline CDR1 and CDR2 sequences are SGHNT and YENEEA.

The V gene is TRBV12-3 or TRBV12-4, the J gene TRBJ2-1; checking the TCRdb D call of TRBD2 is not possible without DNA. The CDR3 has 18 amino acids. CDR3 residues: CASSARTITSGRSSEQFF.

The chain combines TRBV7-9 with TRBJ2-2. The CDR3 runs 13 residues. Germline V gene data show CDR1 as SEHNR and CDR2 as FQNEAQ (reference sequence). CDR3 loop: CASSPQASGELFF.

This sequence joins TRBV7-6 and TRBJ2-1; TCRdb picks TRBD2, but there is no DNA to check that call. CDR3 length: 18 amino acids. Germline V gene data show CDR1 as SGHVS and CDR2 as FNYEAQ. CDR3 residues: CASSFLTGTSGRSVEQFF.

The rearrangement links TRBV5-1 to TRBJ2-3; TCRdb outputs TRBD2, but without DNA this stays unchecked. CDR3 length equals 16 residues. Germline CDR1 and CDR2: SGHRS and YFSETQ. The CDR3: CASSSRLAGGTDTQYF.

This rearrangement joins TRBV12-3 or TRBV12-4 to TRBJ2-6; TCRdb's D gene call, TRBD1, goes unchecked for lack of DNA. The CDR3 is 16 amino acids. CDR3 sequence: CASSPDRDSGANVLTF.

The chain uses TRBV10-3 and TRBJ2-3; TCRdb lists TRBD2, though no DNA is available to test this call. The CDR3 consists of 18 residues. Germline values: CDR1 ENHRY, CDR2 SYGVKD. The CDR3 spells CAISAEAGTTLMTDTQYF.